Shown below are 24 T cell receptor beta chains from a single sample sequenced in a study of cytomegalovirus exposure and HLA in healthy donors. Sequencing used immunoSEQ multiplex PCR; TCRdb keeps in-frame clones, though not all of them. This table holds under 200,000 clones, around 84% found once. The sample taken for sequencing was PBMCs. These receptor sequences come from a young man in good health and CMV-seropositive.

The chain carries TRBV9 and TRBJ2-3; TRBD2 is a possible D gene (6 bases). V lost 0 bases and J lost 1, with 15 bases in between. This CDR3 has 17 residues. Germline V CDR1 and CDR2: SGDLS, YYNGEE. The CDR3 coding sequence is TGTGCCAGCAGCGTAGAACGGGGCGGGACCCGCACAGATACGCAGTATTTT. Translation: CASSVERGGTRTDTQYF.

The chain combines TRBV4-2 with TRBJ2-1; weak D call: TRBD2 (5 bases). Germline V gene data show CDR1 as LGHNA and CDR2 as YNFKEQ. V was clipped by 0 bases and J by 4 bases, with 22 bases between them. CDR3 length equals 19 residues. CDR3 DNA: TGTGCCAGCAGCCAAGATCTGACTACCACTATCAGCCTTTACAATGAGCAGTTCTTC. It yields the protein CASSQDLTTTISLYNEQFF.

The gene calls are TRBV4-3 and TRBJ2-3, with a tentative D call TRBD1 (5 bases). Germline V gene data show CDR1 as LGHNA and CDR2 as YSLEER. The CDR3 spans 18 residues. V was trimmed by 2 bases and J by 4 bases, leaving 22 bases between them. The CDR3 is CASSQSRTRFFGADTQYF. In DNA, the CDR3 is TGCGCCAGCAGCCAATCCCGGACAAGGTTTTTTGGTGCAGATACGCAGTATTTT.

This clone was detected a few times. CDR3 DNA: TGTGCCAGCAGCCGCCGGACTAGCGGGTACACCGGGGAGCTGTTTTTT. Translated, it gives CASSRRTSGYTGELFF. The chain carries TRBV7-2 and TRBJ2-2; 11 bases line up with TRBD2. The CDR3 is 16 residues long. V trimming: 5 bases; J trimming: 3 bases; junction bases outside the gene matches: 5. CDR1 SGHTA and CDR2 FQGNSA come from the germline V gene. The full variable domain, rest sourced from reference TRBV7-2 and TRBJ2-2, is GAGVSQSPSNKVTEKGKDVELRCDPISGHTALYWYRQSLGQGLEFLIYFQGNSAPDKSGLPSDRFSAERTGGSVSTLTIQRTQQEDSAVYLCASSRRTSGYTGELFFGEGSRLTVL.

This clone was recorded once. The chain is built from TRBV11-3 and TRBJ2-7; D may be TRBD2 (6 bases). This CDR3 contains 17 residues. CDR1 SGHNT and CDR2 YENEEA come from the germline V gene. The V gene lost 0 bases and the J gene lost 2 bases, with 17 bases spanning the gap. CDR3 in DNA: TGTGCCAGCAGCTTAGATTCGGGGGACGGTATCCCCTACGAGCAGTACTTC. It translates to CASSLDSGDGIPYEQYF.

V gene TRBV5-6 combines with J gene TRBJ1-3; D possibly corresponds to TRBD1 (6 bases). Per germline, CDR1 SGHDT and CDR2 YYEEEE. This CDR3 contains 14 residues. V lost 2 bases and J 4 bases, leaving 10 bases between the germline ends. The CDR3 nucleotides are TGTGCCAGCAGCTTTCAGGGGCAGGGAAACACCATATATTTT. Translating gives CASSFQGQGNTIYF.

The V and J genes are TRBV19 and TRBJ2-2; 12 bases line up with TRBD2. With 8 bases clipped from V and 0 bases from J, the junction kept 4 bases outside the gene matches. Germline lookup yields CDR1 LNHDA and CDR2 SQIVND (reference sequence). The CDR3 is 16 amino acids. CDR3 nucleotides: TGTGCCAGTGCTACTAGCGGGAGGACGAACACCGGGGAGCTGTTTTTT. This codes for CASATSGRTNTGELFF. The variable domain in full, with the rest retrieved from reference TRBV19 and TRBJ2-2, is DGGITQSPKYLFRKEGQNVTLSCEQNLNHDAMYWYRQDPGQGLRLIYYSQIVNDFQKGDIAEGYSVSREKKESFPLTVTSAQKNPTAFYLCASATSGRTNTGELFFGEGSRLTVL.

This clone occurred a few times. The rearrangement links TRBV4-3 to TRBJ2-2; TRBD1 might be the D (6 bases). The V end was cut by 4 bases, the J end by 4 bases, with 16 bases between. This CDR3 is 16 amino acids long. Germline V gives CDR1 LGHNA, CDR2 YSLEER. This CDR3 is CASSLRTEITTGELFF. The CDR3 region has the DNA TGCGCCAGCAGCCTACGGACAGAGATAACCACCGGGGAGCTGTTTTTT.

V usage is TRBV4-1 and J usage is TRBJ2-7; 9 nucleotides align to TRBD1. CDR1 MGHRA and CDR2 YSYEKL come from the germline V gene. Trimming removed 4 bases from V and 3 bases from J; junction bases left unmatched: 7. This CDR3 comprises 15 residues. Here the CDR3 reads CASSLRTGEGYEQYF. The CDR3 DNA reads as TGCGCCAGCAGCCTACGGACAGGGGAGGGCTACGAGCAGTACTTC.

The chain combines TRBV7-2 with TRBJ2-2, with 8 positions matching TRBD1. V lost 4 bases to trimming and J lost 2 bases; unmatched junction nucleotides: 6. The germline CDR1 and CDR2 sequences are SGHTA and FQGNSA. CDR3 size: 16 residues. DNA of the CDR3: TGTGCCAGCAGCTGGAGTCAGGGGGCAAACACCGGGGAGCTGTTTTTT. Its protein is CASSWSQGANTGELFF. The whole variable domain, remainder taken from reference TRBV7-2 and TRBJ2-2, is GAGVSQSPSNKVTEKGKDVELRCDPISGHTALYWYRQSLGQGLEFLIYFQGNSAPDKSGLPSDRFSAERTGGSVSTLTIQRTQQEDSAVYLCASSWSQGANTGELFFGEGSRLTVL.

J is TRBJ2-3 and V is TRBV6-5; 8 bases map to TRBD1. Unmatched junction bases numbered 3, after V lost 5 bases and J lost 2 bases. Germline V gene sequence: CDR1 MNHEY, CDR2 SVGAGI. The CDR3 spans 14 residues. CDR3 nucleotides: TGTGCCAGCAGTAAGGGACAGGTCACAGATACGCAGTATTTT. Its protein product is CASSKGQVTDTQYF.

The CDR3 DNA sequence: TGTGCCAGCTGTAGGCAGGGGAACACTGAAGCTTTCTTT. Translation: CASCRQGNTEAFF. The chain has TRBV6-5 and TRBJ1-1, with D maybe TRBD1 (5 bases). Germline V gene sequence: CDR1 MNHEY, CDR2 SVGAGI. This CDR3 spans 13 amino acids. Trimming took 8 bases from V and 1 from J, leaving 11 bases between them.

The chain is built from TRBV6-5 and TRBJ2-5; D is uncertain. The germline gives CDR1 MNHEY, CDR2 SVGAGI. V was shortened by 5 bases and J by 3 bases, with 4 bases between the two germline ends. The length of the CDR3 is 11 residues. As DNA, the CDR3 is TGTGCCAGCAGTCGTAAAGAGACCCAGTACTTC. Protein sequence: CASSRKETQYF.

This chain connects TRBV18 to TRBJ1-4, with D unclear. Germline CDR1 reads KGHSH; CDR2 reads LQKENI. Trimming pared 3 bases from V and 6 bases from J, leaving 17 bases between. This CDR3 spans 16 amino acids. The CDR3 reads CASSPRAAVRDEKLFF. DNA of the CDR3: TGTGCCAGCTCACCGAGGGCGGCCGTCCGGGATGAAAAACTGTTTTTT.

The CDR3 nucleotides are TGTGCCTGGAGCCCGGGGGATTCGGAAAAACTGTTTTTT. Encoded protein: CAWSPGDSEKLFF. The chain joins TRBV30 to TRBJ1-4; D perhaps matches TRBD1 (5 bases). The CDR3 covers 13 residues. V was cut by 3 bases and J by 8 bases, with 13 bases left in between. Germline CDR1 reads GTSNPN; CDR2 reads SVGIG (reference sequence).

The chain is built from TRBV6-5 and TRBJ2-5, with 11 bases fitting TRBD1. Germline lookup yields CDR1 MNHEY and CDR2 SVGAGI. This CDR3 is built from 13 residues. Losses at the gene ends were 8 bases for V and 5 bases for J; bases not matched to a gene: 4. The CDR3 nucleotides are TGTGCCAGCGGACAGGGGGCGCGGGAGACCCAGTACTTC. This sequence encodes CASGQGARETQYF.

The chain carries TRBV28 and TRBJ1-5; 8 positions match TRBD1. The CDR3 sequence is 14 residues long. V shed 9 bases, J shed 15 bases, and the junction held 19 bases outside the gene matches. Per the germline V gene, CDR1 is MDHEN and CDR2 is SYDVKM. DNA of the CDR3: TGTGCCAGTAGGAGTTCGGGACAGGCGATTATCGGGCATTTT. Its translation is CASRSSGQAIIGHF.

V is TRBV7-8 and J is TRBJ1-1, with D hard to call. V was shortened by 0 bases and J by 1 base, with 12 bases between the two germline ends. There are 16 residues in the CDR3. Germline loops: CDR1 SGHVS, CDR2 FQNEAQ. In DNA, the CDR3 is TGTGCCAGCAGCTTAGCGCTGAGGGTCACGAACACTGAAGCTTTCTTT. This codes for CASSLALRVTNTEAFF.

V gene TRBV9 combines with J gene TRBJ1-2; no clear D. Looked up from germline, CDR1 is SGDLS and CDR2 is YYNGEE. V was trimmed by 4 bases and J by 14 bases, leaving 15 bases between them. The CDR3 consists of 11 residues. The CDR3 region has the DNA TGTGCCAGCAGCCCCCGGGAGCTGACGACCTTC. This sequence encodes CASSPRELTTF.

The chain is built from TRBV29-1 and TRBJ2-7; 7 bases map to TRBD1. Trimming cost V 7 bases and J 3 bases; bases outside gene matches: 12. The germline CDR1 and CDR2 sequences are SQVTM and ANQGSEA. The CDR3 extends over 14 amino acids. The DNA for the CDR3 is TGCAGCGCCCGACAGGGATCGATATTCTACGAGCAGTACTTC. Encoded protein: CSARQGSIFYEQYF.

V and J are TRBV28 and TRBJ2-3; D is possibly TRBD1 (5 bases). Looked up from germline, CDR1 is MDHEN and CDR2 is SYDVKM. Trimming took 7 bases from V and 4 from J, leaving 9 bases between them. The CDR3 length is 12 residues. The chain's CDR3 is CASTWGADTQYF. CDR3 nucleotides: TGTGCCAGCACTTGGGGCGCAGATACGCAGTATTTT.

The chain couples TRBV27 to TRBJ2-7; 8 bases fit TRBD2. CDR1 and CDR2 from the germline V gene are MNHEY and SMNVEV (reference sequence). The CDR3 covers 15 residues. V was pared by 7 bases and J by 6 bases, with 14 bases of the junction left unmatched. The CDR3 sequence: CASTTSMRGAIEQYF. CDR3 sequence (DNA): TGTGCCAGCACCACTTCAATGCGGGGGGCTATCGAGCAGTACTTC.

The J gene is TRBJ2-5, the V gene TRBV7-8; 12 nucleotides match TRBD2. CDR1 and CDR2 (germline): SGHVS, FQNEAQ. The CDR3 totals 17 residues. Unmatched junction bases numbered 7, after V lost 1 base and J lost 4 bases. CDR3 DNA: TGTGCCAGCAGCTTAGAGCTAGCGGGAGGGCCCCTAGAGACCCAGTACTTC. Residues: CASSLELAGGPLETQYF.

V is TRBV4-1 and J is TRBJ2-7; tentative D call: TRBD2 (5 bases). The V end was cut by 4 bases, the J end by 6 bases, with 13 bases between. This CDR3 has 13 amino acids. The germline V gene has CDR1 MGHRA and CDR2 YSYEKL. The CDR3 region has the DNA TGCGCCAGCAGCCCGGACTCCCATGGCGAGCAGTACTTC. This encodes CASSPDSHGEQYF.